The 6 T cell receptor beta chains below all came from one sample that was sequenced in a study of PD-1 blockade in classical Hodgkin lymphoma. Sequencing was performed with immunoSEQ multiplex PCR; in TCRdb, only in-frame clones are kept and a portion is missing. The table records around 92,000 clones, about 83% of them present only once. Stated time point: cycle 4 day 1 (C4D1), after 6 weeks of nivolumab. Brentuximab vedotin exposure varied, and every patient relapsed after autologous stem cell transplantation. Sequencing was performed on peripheral blood mononuclear cells (PBMCs), taken before the fourth cycle of nivolumab. Receptor source: a human donor with classical Hodgkin lymphoma.

This chain links TRBV15 with TRBJ2-7; 7 bases match TRBD2. The germline V gene has CDR1 LNHNV and CDR2 YYDKDF (reference sequence). V dropped 5 bases and J dropped 3; count of bases not matched to a gene: 7. This CDR3 comprises 14 residues. This chain's CDR3 is CATSPGEGLYEQYF. The CDR3 DNA reads as TGTGCCACCAGCCCCGGGGAGGGGCTCTACGAGCAGTACTTC.

The chain uses TRBV6-6 and TRBJ1-3, with a possible D match to TRBD1 (5 bases). Per the germline V gene, CDR1 is MNHNY and CDR2 is SVGAGI (reference sequence). Between the trimmed V and J ends, which lost 4 bases and 4 bases, there was a span of 8 bases. The CDR3 is 13 residues long. For the CDR3, the DNA is TGTGCCAGCAGTTCGGCAGGGGGAAACACCATATATTTT. Translation: CASSSAGGNTIYF.

The chain recombines TRBV10-3 with TRBJ1-2, with D uncertain. The CDR3 has 12 amino acids. Germline V gene data show CDR1 as ENHRY and CDR2 as SYGVKD. V was trimmed by 0 bases and J by 8 bases, leaving 7 bases between them. Written as DNA, the CDR3 is TGTGCCATCAGTGAGTCGGCGGGGGGCTACACCTTC. This translates into CAISESAGGYTF.

This clone was seen a handful of times. J is TRBJ1-1 and V is TRBV18; D possibly corresponds to TRBD1 (5 bases). V was pared by 3 bases and J by 7 bases, with 12 bases between. The germline V gene has CDR1 KGHSH and CDR2 LQKENI. The CDR3 consists of 13 residues. CDR3 DNA sequence: TGTGCCAGCTCACCGGGGGGTCCCCTTGAAGCTTTCTTT. This gives the protein CASSPGGPLEAFF.

The chain employs TRBV19 and TRBJ1-4; no firm D call. The V gene lost 2 bases and the J gene lost 0 bases, with 10 bases spanning the gap. The CDR3 sequence is 16 residues long. Looked up from germline, CDR1 is LNHDA and CDR2 is SQIVND (reference sequence). The CDR3 nucleotides are TGTGCCAGTAGTATATTTACGGTTGCAACTAATGAAAAACTGTTTTTT. This codes for CASSIFTVATNEKLFF.

This chain uses TRBV9 with TRBJ2-3; tentative D call: TRBD2 (7 bases). V was trimmed by 0 bases and J by 0 bases, leaving 14 bases between them. From germline, CDR1 is SGDLS and CDR2 YYNGEE. There are 17 residues in the CDR3. Here the CDR3 reads CASSVGTRGWSTDTQYF. The CDR3 nucleotides read TGTGCCAGCAGCGTAGGGACTAGGGGGTGGAGCACAGATACGCAGTATTTT.